This entry concerns a single T cell receptor (beta chain). The data are from a study of early T cells in non-severe SARS-CoV-2 infection. Study overall: Sequencing was performed on bulk RNA from unsorted whole blood, leaving chains unpaired.

cDNA molecules, individually, were tagged with unique molecular identifiers. TCRdb fed the 5' RACE reads into MiXCR, producing one record per CDR3 protein. The table records over 75,000 distinct CDR3 sequences, more than 12% of them present only once. The germline CDR1 and CDR2 sequences are SGHKS and YYEKEE (reference sequence). This CDR3 contains 14 residues. The V end lost 0 bases, the J end lost 11 bases, and 12 bases lay between the germline ends. The material sequenced was whole blood. The TCR originated in an adult who was a healthcare worker with PCR-confirmed SARS-CoV-2 infection or an uninfected control (not recorded which). The rearrangement uses TRBV5-5 and TRBJ1-6, with D hard to call. CDR3 nucleotide sequence: TGTGCCAGCAGCTTGGGGGAAAGGAATCCACCCCTCCACTTT. Translation gives CASSLGERNPPLHF.